This entry concerns a single T cell receptor beta chain. Its antigen is still unknown. TCRdb re-called the reads with MiXCR, one entry per CDR3 protein. The table has about 740,000 distinct CDR3 sequences, less than 40% seen once; the top ten hold 2.5% to 3.5%. The CDR3 sequence is 15 residues long. Germline V gene data show CDR1 as LNHDA and CDR2 as SQIVND (reference sequence). Trimming took 3 bases from V and 3 from J; bases not matched to a gene: 3. This sample is part of a study of T cell repertoires in cytomegalovirus infection. Across the study: Indications came from public TCR beta signatures; they pointed to CMV infection and to a matching HLA type. The study, taken as a whole, reports: CMV-specific HLA-C-restricted TCR beta clonotypes dominated the ex vivo response. Identification of carriers of CMV plus the relevant HLA was performed using cumulative public TCR beta family frequency.

The sequencing sample was made of PBMCs. The chain employs TRBV19 and TRBJ2-1, with 9 bases matching TRBD1. The TCR was taken from a human donor in good health (CMV status not recorded). Some clones in this sample may be carry-over from other donors' samples. This CDR3 reads CASSIRTGDYNEQFF. The CDR3 DNA reads as TGTGCCAGTAGTATCCGGACAGGGGACTACAATGAGCAGTTCTTC.